This TCR beta chain was documented in a study of blood T cell repertoires in COVID-19. Germline loops: CDR1 MNHEY, CDR2 SMNVEV (reference sequence). This CDR3 contains 16 residues. Trimming at V came to 5 bases and at J to 1 base, leaving 4 bases not matched to a gene. Clones were read by immunoSEQ multiplex PCR, and TCRdb kept only the in-frame ones, dropping some. The sample includes 200,000 or so clones, more than 75% of them seen just once. The sample consisted of peripheral blood. V usage is TRBV27 and J usage is TRBJ2-1, with 11 bases that match TRBD2. The TCR was taken from a man over 45 who had recovered from COVID-19. The CDR3 spells CASSTLAGGSYNEQFF. The CDR3 bases are TGTGCCAGCAGTACCTTAGCGGGAGGGTCCTACAATGAGCAGTTCTTC.